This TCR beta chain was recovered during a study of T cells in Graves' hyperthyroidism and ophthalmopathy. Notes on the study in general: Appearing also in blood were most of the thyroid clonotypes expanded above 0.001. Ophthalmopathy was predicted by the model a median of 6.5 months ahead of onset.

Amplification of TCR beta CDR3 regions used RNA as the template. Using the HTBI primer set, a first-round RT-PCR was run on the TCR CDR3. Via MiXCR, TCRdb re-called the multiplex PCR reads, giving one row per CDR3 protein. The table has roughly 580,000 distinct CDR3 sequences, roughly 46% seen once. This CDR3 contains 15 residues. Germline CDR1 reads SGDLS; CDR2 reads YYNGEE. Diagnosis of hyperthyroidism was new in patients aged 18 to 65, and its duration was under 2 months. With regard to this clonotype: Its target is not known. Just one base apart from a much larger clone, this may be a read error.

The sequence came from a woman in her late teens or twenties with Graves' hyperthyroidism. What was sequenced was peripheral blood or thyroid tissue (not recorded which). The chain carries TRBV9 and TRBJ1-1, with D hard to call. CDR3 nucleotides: TGTGCCGGCAGCGTAGTGGGTGGAGGGAACACTGAAGCTTTCTTT. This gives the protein CAGSVVGGGNTEAFF.